One sample yielded the 3 T cell receptor beta chains listed below, sequenced in a study of Graves' ophthalmopathy and Graves' hyperthyroidism. RNA transcripts served as template for amplifying TCR beta CDR3 sequences. RT-PCR with HTBI primers came first, then second-round multiplex PCR. One entry per CDR3 protein results from TCRdb running MiXCR on the multiplex PCR reads. The profile shows hundreds of thousands of distinct CDR3 sequences, 22% of them singletons. The source material was peripheral blood. Receptors were obtained from a woman between 18 and 29 years old with stable Graves' hyperthyroidism. Some clones in this sample may be carry-over from other donors' samples.

The chain carries TRBV6-2 or TRBV6-3 and TRBJ2-7, with 12 bases fitting TRBD2. The CDR3 has 18 amino acids. Germline trimming cut 2 bases from V and 2 bases from J; bases unmatched to any gene: 10. Looked up from germline, CDR1 is MNHEY and CDR2 is SVGEGT. The CDR3 spells CASSYEDTSGGTPYEQYF. As DNA, the CDR3 is TGTGCCAGCAGTTACGAGGACACTAGCGGGGGGACCCCCTACGAGCAGTACTTC.

This clonotype was counted ten times or more. A far larger clone is off by one base, so a read error is likely. The J gene is TRBJ2-7, the V gene TRBV11-2; D ambiguous. Germline CDR1 SGHAT, CDR2 FQNNGV. The CDR3 sequence is 12 residues long. Between the trimmed V and J ends, which lost 2 bases and 4 bases, there was a span of 6 bases. CDR3 amino acids: CASSLMDYEQYF. CDR3 in DNA: TGTGCCAGCAGCTTAATGGATTACGAGCAGTACTTC.

This clonotype was recorded many times. The V call is TRBV2, the J call TRBJ1-5; weak D call: TRBD1 (6 bases). Germline lookup yields CDR1 SNHLY and CDR2 FYNNEI. The CDR3 length is 14 residues. V lost 5 bases and J lost 7, with 15 bases in between. Here the CDR3 reads CASSSGEGDQPQHF. Here the CDR3 DNA reads TGTGCCAGCAGTTCAGGGGAAGGTGACCAGCCCCAGCATTTT.